This T cell receptor (beta chain) was recovered during a study of cytomegalovirus exposure and HLA in healthy donors. PCR employed 60 Vbeta and 13 Jbeta primers. Here immunoSEQ multiplex PCR was the method, and the copy in TCRdb shows in-frame clones only, minus some. The repertoire consists of fewer than 200,000 clones, with roughly 80% occurring once and the leading ten covering about 1.9%. Germline V gene data show CDR1 as SGHKS and CDR2 as YYEKEE (reference sequence). The CDR3 contains 14 residues. V gave up 0 bases and J gave up 5 bases; unmatched junction bases: 4. This clone has a handful of counts. The antigen is unknown. Whole-study results and caveats: Earlier analysis found most TCR beta V segments productive about 90% or about 30% of the time. The classifier, whose performance was assessed in both the original and validation cohorts, reportedly diagnosed cytomegalovirus status with high specificity and sensitivity.

Among the donors, all were healthy bone marrow donors. Sequences were obtained from PBMCs. This receptor was taken from a human donor in good health. The chain couples TRBV5-5 to TRBJ2-7; TRBD1 aligns across 8 bases. The chain's CDR3 is CASSLGQGYHEQYF. The CDR3 bases are TGTGCCAGCAGCTTGGGACAGGGGTACCACGAGCAGTACTTC.